These 26 T cell receptor beta chains were sequenced from one sample in a study of cytomegalovirus exposure and HLA in healthy donors. Researchers ran the PCR with 60 Vbeta and 13 Jbeta primers. Profiling relied on immunoSEQ multiplex PCR, and the TCRdb table lists in-frame clones only, not all of them. In total, the table holds about 170,000 clones. The sequencing sample was made of PBMCs. These receptor sequences come from a young woman in good health and CMV-seropositive.

The rearrangement joins TRBV5-1 to TRBJ1-5; D is possibly TRBD1 (6 bases). The germline V gene has CDR1 SGHRS and CDR2 YFSETQ. The CDR3 is 16 amino acids. The ends were cut back, 4 bases at V and 6 bases at J, with 20 bases in the middle. This CDR3 reads CASSLGHGGAGQPQHF. CDR3 coding DNA: TGCGCCAGCAGCCTTGGGCACGGGGGGGCTGGTCAGCCCCAGCATTTT.

The gene calls are TRBV29-1 and TRBJ1-1, with 9 bases aligning to TRBD1. This CDR3 has 16 amino acids. After removal of 5 bases from V and 0 bases from J, the junction contained 10 bases not matched to a gene. Per germline, CDR1 SQVTM and CDR2 ANQGSEA. The CDR3 protein is CSVSRWGTGLNTEAFF. The CDR3 DNA reads as TGCAGCGTTAGCCGGTGGGGGACAGGGTTGAACACTGAAGCTTTCTTT.

This chain links TRBV4-3 with TRBJ1-4; maybe TRBD1 (5 bases). Trimming removed 1 base at V and 7 bases at J, with 13 bases between. This CDR3 comprises 15 residues. CDR1 and CDR2 (germline): LGHNA, YSLEER. Written as DNA, the CDR3 is TGCGCCAGCAGCCAAGGGGGGGGAGAGCCTGAAAAACTGTTTTTT. This translates into CASSQGGGEPEKLFF.

This sequence joins TRBV29-1 and TRBJ2-1, with a possible D match to TRBD1 (6 bases). This CDR3 comprises 13 residues. V lost 8 bases and J 3 bases, leaving 14 bases between the germline ends. In germline, CDR1 is SQVTM, CDR2 ANQGSEA. For the CDR3, the DNA is TGCAGCACGACTCGGGACATCTACAATGAGCAGTTCTTC. It translates to CSTTRDIYNEQFF.

The chain recombines TRBV6-5 with TRBJ1-4, with 8 bases identical to TRBD1. The CDR3 spans 14 residues. Losses at the gene ends were 5 bases for V and 6 bases for J; bases not matched to a gene: 5. Germline V CDR1 and CDR2: MNHEY, SVGAGI. The CDR3 region is CASSTGTGYEKLFF. DNA for the CDR3: TGTGCCAGCAGTACCGGGACAGGATATGAAAAACTGTTTTTT.

The chain has TRBV6-5 and TRBJ2-1; 8 bases align to TRBD2. The CDR3 has 15 residues. Germline trimming cut 5 bases from V and 8 bases from J; bases unmatched to any gene: 11. Germline-derived CDR1 and CDR2 are MNHEY and SVGAGI. The CDR3 region is CASSPQSGGFDEQFF. CDR3 coding DNA: TGTGCCAGCAGTCCACAGTCGGGAGGGTTCGATGAGCAGTTCTTC.

V gene TRBV15 combines with J gene TRBJ2-7, with no clear D. The V end was cut by 5 bases, the J end by 3 bases, with 11 bases between. Germline lookup yields CDR1 LNHNV and CDR2 YYDKDF (reference sequence). The CDR3 consists of 13 residues. The CDR3 nucleotides read TGTGCCACCAGCGTCGGTAAATACTACGAGCAGTACTTC. This translates into CATSVGKYYEQYF.

The chain has TRBV27 and TRBJ2-6; D is uncertain. CDR1 and CDR2 from the germline V gene are MNHEY and SMNVEV (reference sequence). This CDR3 has 16 residues. V shed 6 bases and J shed 0 bases, with 12 bases lying between them. CDR3 sequence reads: CASSPGSFSGANVLTF. The CDR3 coding sequence is TGTGCCAGCAGCCCCGGGTCCTTCTCTGGGGCCAACGTCCTGACTTTC.

V is TRBV19 and J is TRBJ2-2, with 8 nucleotides matching TRBD2. This CDR3 is built from 13 residues. The J segment lost 4 bases and the V segment lost 6 bases, leaving 1 base of the junction unmatched. Germline V gene lookup returns CDR1 LNHDA and CDR2 SQIVND (reference sequence). DNA for the CDR3: TGTGCCAGTAGCCGGGGGGGCACCGGGGAGCTGTTTTTT. Translated: CASSRGGTGELFF.

This chain joins TRBV15 and TRBJ1-2, with a possible D match to TRBD1 (6 bases). The CDR3 totals 13 residues. The germline V gene encodes CDR1 LNHNV and CDR2 YYDKDF (reference sequence). V was shortened by 5 bases and J by 4 bases, with 11 bases between the two germline ends. As DNA, the CDR3 is TGTGCCACCAGCCCGGACAGCGGCTATGGCTACACCTTC. Protein sequence: CATSPDSGYGYTF.

This chain uses TRBV2 with TRBJ2-7, with D perhaps TRBD2 (6 bases). CDR1 SNHLY and CDR2 FYNNEI come from the germline V gene. The ends were cut back, 5 bases at V and 3 bases at J, with 14 bases in the middle. The CDR3 has 14 residues. CDR3 sequence: CASSSYGSYYEQYF. CDR3 DNA: TGTGCCAGCAGTTCTTACGGGAGCTACTACGAGCAGTACTTC.

This chain uses TRBV7-9 with TRBJ2-7, with 13 bases that match TRBD2. This CDR3 is built from 17 residues. Trimming cost V 5 bases and J 1 base; bases outside gene matches: 8. CDR1 and CDR2 from the germline V gene are SEHNR and FQNEAQ (reference sequence). The CDR3 loop is CASSPGLAGDDSYEQYF. The CDR3 coding sequence is TGTGCCAGCAGCCCTGGACTAGCGGGAGATGATTCCTACGAGCAGTACTTC.

DNA of the CDR3: TGTGCCATCAGTGACCAGGGGAACGAGCAGTACTTC. Translated, it gives CAISDQGNEQYF. J is TRBJ2-7 and V is TRBV10-3; D perhaps matches TRBD1 (6 bases). The CDR3 length is 12 residues. CDR1 and CDR2 from the germline V gene are ENHRY and SYGVKD. The V end lost 3 bases, the J end lost 5 bases, and 8 bases lay between the germline ends.

This rearrangement joins TRBV10-1 to TRBJ1-5; D gene uncertain. The V end was cut by 10 bases, the J end by 4 bases, with 17 bases between. The CDR3 is made up of 14 amino acids. Germline-derived CDR1 and CDR2 are WNHNN and SYGVQD (reference sequence). The CDR3 sequence is CAIIPKKRNQPQHF. In DNA form, the CDR3 reads TGCGCCATAATCCCCAAGAAGAGAAATCAGCCCCAGCATTTT.

This chain joins TRBV6-7 and TRBJ1-2; no clear D gene. TRBV6-7 is annotated as an ORF whose role is uncertain. The CDR3 is 15 amino acids. V lost 0 bases, J lost 1 base, and 9 bases lay in between. The CDR3 DNA sequence: TGTGCCAGCAGTTACTCTTGGCGGTGTAACTATGGCTACACCTTC. Amino acids: CASSYSWRCNYGYTF.

V usage is TRBV4-1 and J usage is TRBJ1-1; TRBD1 aligns across 7 bases. The CDR3 extends over 19 amino acids. The V and J ends lost 1 base and 0 bases, in that order; junction bases with no gene match: 14. Germline-derived CDR1 and CDR2 are MGHRA and YSYEKL. The CDR3 nucleotides read TGCGCCAGCAGCCAAGTAATTGGAGAGAGGACAGGCCTGAACACTGAAGCTTTCTTT. This sequence encodes CASSQVIGERTGLNTEAFF.

The chain combines TRBV12-5 with TRBJ1-5; possibly TRBD1 for D (6 bases). The germline V gene encodes CDR1 LGHNT and CDR2 FRNRAP. The V end lost 4 bases, the J end lost 2 bases, and 18 bases lay between the germline ends. The CDR3 spans 17 residues. The CDR3 reads CASGWVVGGQGNQPQHF. The CDR3 region has the DNA TGTGCTAGTGGTTGGGTCGTCGGGGGGCAAGGCAATCAGCCCCAGCATTTT.

The J gene is TRBJ2-5, the V gene TRBV2, with 7 nucleotides matching TRBD2. Trimming cost V 6 bases and J 6 bases; bases outside gene matches: 13. Germline V gives CDR1 SNHLY, CDR2 FYNNEI. This CDR3 spans 15 amino acids. The CDR3 sequence is CASSQRTGGGKTQYF. The DNA of the CDR3 is TGTGCCAGCAGCCAACGGACTGGGGGGGGGAAGACCCAGTACTTC.

J is TRBJ2-1 and V is TRBV15; the match to TRBD2 covers 13 bases. The CDR3 runs 17 residues. CDR1 is LNHNV and CDR2 is YYDKDF in the germline V gene (reference sequence). Trimming cost V 1 base and J 4 bases; bases outside gene matches: 4. CDR3 nucleotides: TGTGCCACCAGCAGAGGGCCGGGACTAGCGGGATACAATGAGCAGTTCTTC. Its protein is CATSRGPGLAGYNEQFF.

The chain joins TRBV7-2 to TRBJ1-6, with 9 bases matching TRBD1. From germline, CDR1 is SGHTA and CDR2 FQGNSA. The CDR3 length is 16 residues. V lost 0 bases to trimming and J lost 8 bases; unmatched junction nucleotides: 5. CDR3: CASSLADRGAYSPLHF. The DNA for the CDR3 is TGTGCCAGCAGCTTAGCGGACAGGGGAGCGTATTCACCCCTCCACTTT.

V and J are TRBV5-1 and TRBJ1-1; D is undetermined. Trimming took 2 bases from V and 7 from J, leaving 12 bases between them. The germline V gene encodes CDR1 SGHRS and CDR2 YFSETQ. This CDR3 spans 13 amino acids. CDR3 coding DNA: TGCGCCAGCAGCTTTGACGGGTACATTGAAGCTTTCTTT. As protein: CASSFDGYIEAFF.

The chain links TRBV7-9 to TRBJ2-1, with 10 positions matching TRBD2. The CDR3 sequence is 16 residues long. Looked up from germline, CDR1 is SEHNR and CDR2 is FQNEAQ (reference sequence). V dropped 4 bases and J dropped 4; count of bases not matched to a gene: 7. The CDR3 loop is CASSWLAGELYNEQFF. CDR3 in DNA: TGTGCCAGCAGCTGGCTAGCGGGGGAGCTTTACAATGAGCAGTTCTTC.

The V and J genes are TRBV7-9 and TRBJ1-4, with unresolved D. V lost 6 bases and J lost 7, with 15 bases in between. This CDR3 spans 14 amino acids. Germline CDR1 and CDR2: SEHNR and FQNEAQ (reference sequence). The CDR3, as DNA: TGTGCCAGCAGTCCCCCCGACTGGCTTGAAAAACTGTTTTTT. Protein sequence: CASSPPDWLEKLFF.

The chain uses TRBV5-5 and TRBJ1-1, with D uncertain. The V gene lost 5 bases and the J gene lost 0 bases, with 17 bases spanning the gap. CDR1 and CDR2 (germline): SGHKS, YYEKEE (reference sequence). This CDR3 region has 16 residues. In DNA, the CDR3 is TGTGCCAGCAGAATCAACTCGGTTATGGTGAACACTGAAGCTTTCTTT. Translated, it gives CASRINSVMVNTEAFF.

The chain employs TRBV15 and TRBJ1-1, with no clear D. Trimming left V 0 bases short and J 4 bases short, with 9 bases between. The germline V gene encodes CDR1 LNHNV and CDR2 YYDKDF (reference sequence). The CDR3 is made up of 14 amino acids. The CDR3 DNA is TGTGCCACCAGCAGAGATTCGGTTTCCACTGAAGCTTTCTTT. It yields the protein CATSRDSVSTEAFF.

About this clone: Additional DNA sequences in this sample encode the identical CDR3. The V gene is TRBV5-1, the J gene TRBJ1-1; 7 nucleotides agree with TRBD1. This CDR3 is built from 14 residues. Trimming took 0 bases from V and 4 from J; bases not matched to a gene: 3. CDR1 is SGHRS and CDR2 is YFSETQ in the germline V gene. In nucleotides, the CDR3 is TGCGCCAGCAGCTTGGGACAGGGTGGCACTGAAGCTTTCTTT. The encoded protein is CASSLGQGGTEAFF.